These 24 T cell receptor beta chains share one sample of origin, sequenced in a study of cytomegalovirus exposure and HLA in healthy donors. PCR amplification relied on 60 Vbeta primers (plus 13 Jbeta primers). Produced via immunoSEQ multiplex PCR; TCRdb's table is partial and in-frame only. This table holds 100,000 to 150,000 clones, 66% found once. The sequencing input was PBMCs. The receptors come from a man younger than 35 in good health and CMV-seronegative.

This clone was detected only a few times. The chain carries TRBV9 and TRBJ2-1, with 8 bases aligning to TRBD2. The germline V gene has CDR1 SGDLS and CDR2 YYNGEE. V trimming: 3 bases; J trimming: 4 bases; junction bases outside the gene matches: 3. The CDR3 runs 14 residues. CDR3 bases: TGTGCCAGCAGCGGGACTAGCTCGTACAATGAGCAGTTCTTC. This translates into CASSGTSSYNEQFF. The whole variable domain, remainder taken from reference TRBV9 and TRBJ2-1, is DSGVTQTPKHLITATGQRVTLRCSPRSGDLSVYWYQQSLDQGLQFLIQYYNGEERAKGNILERFSAQQFPDLHSELNLSSLELGDSALYFCASSGTSSYNEQFFGPGTRLTVL.

V gene TRBV7-2 combines with J gene TRBJ1-1, with a tentative D call TRBD1 (6 bases). The CDR3 totals 12 residues. Germline CDR1 SGHTA, CDR2 FQGNSA. V gave up 5 bases and J gave up 11 bases, with 15 bases separating them. The CDR3 sequence is CASSPSQGRAFF. In nucleotides, the CDR3 is TGTGCCAGCAGCCCCTCACAGGGTAGGGCTTTCTTT.

This clone was found a few times. J is TRBJ2-3 and V is TRBV6-1, with 8 bases lining up with TRBD2. Per the germline V gene, CDR1 is MNHNS and CDR2 is SASEGT. The CDR3 consists of 17 residues. Trimming took 4 bases from V and 2 from J; bases not matched to a gene: 11. CDR3 bases: TGTGCCAGCAGTGCCCGGACAGCGGGGGCCTTCACAGATACGCAGTATTTT. Amino acids: CASSARTAGAFTDTQYF.

V usage is TRBV19 and J usage is TRBJ1-1, with TRBD1 as a possible D gene (6 bases). Germline V CDR1 and CDR2: LNHDA, SQIVND (reference sequence). V was cut by 8 bases and J by 0 bases, with 16 bases left in between. This CDR3 spans 15 amino acids. The CDR3 region is CASGHWTDMNTEAFF. The CDR3 DNA follows: TGTGCCAGTGGGCACTGGACAGACATGAACACTGAAGCTTTCTTT. Drawing the rest from reference TRBV19 and TRBJ1-1, the complete variable domain is DGGITQSPKYLFRKEGQNVTLSCEQNLNHDAMYWYRQDPGQGLRLIYYSQIVNDFQKGDIAEGYSVSREKKESFPLTVTSAQKNPTAFYLCASGHWTDMNTEAFFGQGTRLTVV.

Only one count was recorded for this clone. The chain combines TRBV7-9 with TRBJ1-4, with D unresolved. CDR3 length: 17 amino acids. Germline V gene data show CDR1 as SEHNR and CDR2 as FQNEAQ (reference sequence). V lost 5 bases and J 5 bases, leaving 21 bases between the germline ends. This chain's CDR3 is CASSLDKGELGNEKLFF. In nucleotides, the CDR3 is TGTGCCAGCAGCCTCGACAAGGGTGAACTAGGCAATGAAAAACTGTTTTTT.

V gene TRBV7-2 combines with J gene TRBJ1-2; 8 nucleotides match TRBD1. The junction had 10 bases not matched to a gene; V was cut back by 2 bases and J by 8 bases. The CDR3 loop spans 15 amino acids. Germline assignment: CDR1 SGHTA and CDR2 FQGNSA. CDR3 coding DNA: TGTGCCAGCAGCTTACTCTCGCAGGGGGCCTTGGGCTACACCTTC. This codes for CASSLLSQGALGYTF. Using reference TRBV7-2 and TRBJ1-2 for the parts outside the CDR3, the full variable domain is GAGVSQSPSNKVTEKGKDVELRCDPISGHTALYWYRQSLGQGLEFLIYFQGNSAPDKSGLPSDRFSAERTGGSVSTLTIQRTQQEDSAVYLCASSLLSQGALGYTFGSGTRLTVV.

The chain combines TRBV9 with TRBJ2-1, with TRBD2 matching 11 bases. CDR1 and CDR2 from the germline V gene are SGDLS and YYNGEE. The V segment lost 0 bases and the J segment 4 bases; nucleotides outside the gene matches: 9. The CDR3 loop spans 18 amino acids. CDR3 sequence reads: CASSVGLAGTNLYNEQFF. CDR3 nucleotide sequence: TGTGCCAGCAGCGTAGGACTAGCGGGAACCAACCTATACAATGAGCAGTTCTTC.

For this clone: At one end, the junction sequence differs from germline, possibly due to a read error. The CDR3 coding sequence is TGTTCCAGCAGCTCACAGGGGCCGAACACTGAAGCTTTCTTT. Amino acid sequence: CSSSSQGPNTEAFF. The chain is built from TRBV7-9 and TRBJ1-1, with TRBD1 matching over 7 bases. CDR3 size: 14 residues. Germline-derived CDR1 and CDR2 are SEHNR and FQNEAQ (reference sequence).

The rearrangement joins TRBV28 to TRBJ2-1; 8 positions agree with TRBD1. V was pared by 6 bases and J by 4 bases, with 2 bases of the junction left unmatched. Per germline, CDR1 MDHEN and CDR2 SYDVKM. This CDR3 is built from 13 residues. CDR3 DNA: TGTGCCAGCAGGGGACAGGTATACAATGAGCAGTTCTTC. Translated: CASRGQVYNEQFF.

The chain uses TRBV18 and TRBJ2-7; TRBD1 agrees at 7 bases. The junction had 3 bases not matched to a gene; V was cut back by 3 bases and J by 1 base. Germline V gene data show CDR1 as KGHSH and CDR2 as LQKENI. The CDR3 contains 14 residues. CDR3 nucleotide sequence: TGTGCCAGCTCACCGAGGACAGGTTCCTACGAGCAGTACTTC. Amino acid sequence: CASSPRTGSYEQYF.

In its sample, this clone was seen once. V is TRBV7-2 and J is TRBJ2-3; TRBD2 aligns across 8 bases. Germline CDR1 and CDR2: SGHTA and FQGNSA. The CDR3 has 19 residues. The J segment lost 0 bases and the V segment lost 1 base, leaving 12 bases of the junction unmatched. CDR3 in DNA: TGTGCCAGCAGCTTAGTGGGGACCGTAGGCGGGAGGAGCACAGATACGCAGTATTTT. Protein: CASSLVGTVGGRSTDTQYF. Full variable domain (rest looked up from reference TRBV7-2 and TRBJ2-3): GAGVSQSPSNKVTEKGKDVELRCDPISGHTALYWYRQSLGQGLEFLIYFQGNSAPDKSGLPSDRFSAERTGGSVSTLTIQRTQQEDSAVYLCASSLVGTVGGRSTDTQYFGPGTRLTVL.

The chain couples TRBV19 to TRBJ2-5; no clear D. The CDR3 runs to 15 residues. Looked up from germline, CDR1 is LNHDA and CDR2 is SQIVND (reference sequence). Trimming removed 3 bases from V and 2 bases from J, with 13 bases in between. CDR3 bases: TGTGCCAGTAGTATCCAACAGTCAATTCAAGAGACCCAGTACTTC. Translating gives CASSIQQSIQETQYF.

The V gene is TRBV6-5, the J gene TRBJ2-3; 7 positions agree with TRBD1. The V segment lost 5 bases and the J segment 6 bases; nucleotides outside the gene matches: 11. The CDR3 has 15 amino acids. Germline CDR1 reads MNHEY; CDR2 reads SVGAGI. The CDR3 DNA sequence: TGTGCCAGCAGTCTACGACAGGGTCCACGGGATACGCAGTATTTT. Amino acids: CASSLRQGPRDTQYF.

V and J are TRBV6-5 and TRBJ2-1; 7 bases align to TRBD2. The J segment lost 10 bases and the V segment lost 10 bases, leaving 10 bases of the junction unmatched. The CDR3 has 12 amino acids. Germline V CDR1 and CDR2: MNHEY, SVGAGI. CDR3 DNA sequence: TGTGCCATACGGGGTGGGGGAGGGGAGCAGTTCTTC. Protein: CAIRGGGGEQFF.

The rearrangement joins TRBV29-1 to TRBJ2-1, with TRBD2 matching 8 bases. Germline V gene sequence: CDR1 SQVTM, CDR2 ANQGSEA. The CDR3 consists of 14 residues. Trimming removed 8 bases from V and 9 bases from J; junction bases left unmatched: 15. This CDR3 reads CSNRGSGALGEQFF. The CDR3 DNA reads as TGCAGCAACCGCGGTAGCGGGGCCCTGGGTGAGCAGTTCTTC.

This clone was counted only a few times. The V call is TRBV5-1, the J call TRBJ2-1, with TRBD2 as a possible D gene (5 bases). The CDR3 covers 14 residues. Trimming stripped 0 bases from V and 4 bases from J, with 8 bases between. Germline V lookup: CDR1 SGHRS, CDR2 YFSETQ. The CDR3 DNA follows: TGCGCCAGCAGCTTGGTAGGGAGTTACAATGAGCAGTTCTTC. This encodes CASSLVGSYNEQFF. The entire variable domain, with the rest obtained from reference TRBV5-1 and TRBJ2-1, is as follows: KAGVTQTPRYLIKTRGQQVTLSCSPISGHRSVSWYQQTPGQGLQFLFEYFSETQRNKGNFPGRFSGRQFSNSRSEMNVSTLELGDSALYLCASSLVGSYNEQFFGPGTRLTVL.

The genes are TRBV28 and TRBJ1-2; no definite D call. V lost 2 bases and J lost 6, with 7 bases in between. This CDR3 spans 12 amino acids. CDR1 is MDHEN and CDR2 is SYDVKM in the germline V gene. CDR3 nucleotides: TGTGCCAGCAGTTTACTAAGCGATGGCTACACCTTC. Translating gives CASSLLSDGYTF.

V usage is TRBV28 and J usage is TRBJ1-1, with 10 bases fitting TRBD1. Per germline, CDR1 MDHEN and CDR2 SYDVKM. This CDR3 comprises 15 residues. The ends lost 5 bases at V and 4 bases at J; junction bases unmatched: 7. The CDR3 loop is CASSRQGARSTEAFF. Written as DNA, the CDR3 is TGTGCCAGCAGTCGACAGGGGGCTCGGAGCACTGAAGCTTTCTTT.

The rearrangement joins TRBV28 to TRBJ2-3, with 7 bases identical to TRBD1. In germline, CDR1 is MDHEN, CDR2 SYDVKM. The CDR3 contains 13 residues. V trimming: 5 bases; J trimming: 4 bases; junction bases outside the gene matches: 3. This CDR3 reads CASSTGESDTQYF. The CDR3 bases are TGTGCCAGCAGTACAGGGGAGTCAGATACGCAGTATTTT. Drawing the rest from reference TRBV28 and TRBJ2-3, the complete variable domain is DVKVTQSSRYLVKRTGEKVFLECVQDMDHENMFWYRQDPGLGLRLIYFSYDVKMKEKGDIPEGYSVSREKKERFSLILESASTNQTSMYLCASSTGESDTQYFGPGTRLTVL.

This clone was detected only a few times. The rearrangement joins TRBV5-4 to TRBJ2-5, with 7 bases that match TRBD2. The V segment lost 7 bases and the J segment 9 bases; nucleotides outside the gene matches: 12. Germline V CDR1 and CDR2: SGHNT, YYREEE (reference sequence). The CDR3 consists of 13 residues. DNA of the CDR3: TGTGCCAGCGGTTGGTGGGGGGGTTCGGCCCAGTACTTC. It encodes CASGWWGGSAQYF.

This clone has only a few counts. This chain joins TRBV28 and TRBJ1-1; the D gene is possibly TRBD1 (6 bases). Per the germline V gene, CDR1 is MDHEN and CDR2 is SYDVKM. CDR3 length: 11 residues. Deletions cut 10 bases from V and 6 bases from J, with 12 bases between. The CDR3 DNA sequence: TGTGCCACGCGAGGACAGCCTGAAGCTTTCTTT. Encoded protein: CATRGQPEAFF. Using reference TRBV28 and TRBJ1-1 for the parts outside the CDR3, the full variable domain is DVKVTQSSRYLVKRTGEKVFLECVQDMDHENMFWYRQDPGLGLRLIYFSYDVKMKEKGDIPEGYSVSREKKERFSLILESASTNQTSMYLCATRGQPEAFFGQGTRLTVV.

V is TRBV6-5 and J is TRBJ2-1, with 10 bases fitting TRBD2. The CDR3 has 16 amino acids. The germline gives CDR1 MNHEY, CDR2 SVGAGI. V was clipped by 0 bases and J by 4 bases; unmatched bases: 3. The chain's CDR3 is CASSYSPSGSYNEQFF. The DNA of the CDR3 is TGTGCCAGCAGTTACTCTCCTAGCGGGAGTTACAATGAGCAGTTCTTC.

The chain has TRBV15 and TRBJ2-3; no firm D call. Looked up from germline, CDR1 is LNHNV and CDR2 is YYDKDF (reference sequence). V lost 0 bases and J 2 bases, leaving 9 bases between the germline ends. There are 15 residues in the CDR3. The CDR3 DNA is TGTGCCACCAGCAGAGACCCCCCTTCCACAGATACGCAGTATTTT. Amino acid sequence: CATSRDPPSTDTQYF.

The chain joins TRBV15 to TRBJ2-7, with TRBD1 as a possible D gene (5 bases). Trimming took off 8 bases at V and 2 bases at J, with 7 bases between the two ends. CDR1 and CDR2 from the germline V gene are LNHNV and YYDKDF (reference sequence). The CDR3 extends over 11 amino acids. The CDR3 DNA follows: TGTGCCACCCGACAGACCTACGAGCAGTACTTC. Amino acids: CATRQTYEQYF.